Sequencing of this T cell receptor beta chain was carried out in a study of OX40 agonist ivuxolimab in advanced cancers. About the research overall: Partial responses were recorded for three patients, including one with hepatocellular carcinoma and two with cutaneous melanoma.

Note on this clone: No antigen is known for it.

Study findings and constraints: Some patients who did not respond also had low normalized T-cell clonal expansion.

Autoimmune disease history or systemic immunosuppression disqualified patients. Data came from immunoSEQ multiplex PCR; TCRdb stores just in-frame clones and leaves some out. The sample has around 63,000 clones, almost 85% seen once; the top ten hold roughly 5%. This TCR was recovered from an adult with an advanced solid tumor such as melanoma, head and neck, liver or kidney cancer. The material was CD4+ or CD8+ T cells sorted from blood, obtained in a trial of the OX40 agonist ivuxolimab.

The CDR3 coding sequence is TGCGCCAGCAGCCAAGAGAGCCGACGCGCCGGTGCTAACTATGGCTACACCTTC. Encoded protein: CASSQESRRAGANYGYTF. V and J are TRBV4-1 and TRBJ1-2; no definite D call. This CDR3 comprises 18 residues. Germline V gene data show CDR1 as MGHRA and CDR2 as YSYEKL. The ends were cut back, 0 bases at V and 0 bases at J, with 17 bases in the middle.